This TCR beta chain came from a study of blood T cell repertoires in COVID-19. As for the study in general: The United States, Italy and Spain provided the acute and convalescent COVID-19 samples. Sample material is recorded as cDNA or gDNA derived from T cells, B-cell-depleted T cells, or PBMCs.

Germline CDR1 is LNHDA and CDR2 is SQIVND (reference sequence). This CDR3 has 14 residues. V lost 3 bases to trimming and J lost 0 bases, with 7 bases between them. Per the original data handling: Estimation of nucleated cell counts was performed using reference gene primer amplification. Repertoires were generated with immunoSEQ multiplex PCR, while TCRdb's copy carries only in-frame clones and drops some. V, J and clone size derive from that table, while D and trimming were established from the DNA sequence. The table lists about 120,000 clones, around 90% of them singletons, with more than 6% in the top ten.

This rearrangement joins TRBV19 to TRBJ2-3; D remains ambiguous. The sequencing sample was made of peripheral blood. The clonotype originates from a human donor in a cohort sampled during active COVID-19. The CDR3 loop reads CASSISSSTDTQYF. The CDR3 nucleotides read TGTGCCAGTAGTATCTCGTCCAGCACAGATACGCAGTATTTT. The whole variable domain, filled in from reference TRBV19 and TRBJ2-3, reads DGGITQSPKYLFRKEGQNVTLSCEQNLNHDAMYWYRQDPGQGLRLIYYSQIVNDFQKGDIAEGYSVSREKKESFPLTVTSAQKNPTAFYLCASSISSSTDTQYFGPGTRLTVL.